The present T cell receptor beta chain was sequenced within a study of blood T cell repertoires in COVID-19. Study in general: Samples taken during acute and convalescent COVID-19 were collected in the United States, Italy and Spain. In each case, the material was cDNA or gDNA derived from T cells, B-cell-depleted T cells, or PBMCs.

In the original processing: Estimated nucleated cell counts came from reference gene primer amplification. Profiled with immunoSEQ multiplex PCR; TCRdb holds only in-frame clones, not every one. The V and J calls and the clone size are those of that table, but D and trimming were determined from the DNA. The sample carries about 140,000 clones, 84% recorded once. The CDR3 spans 14 residues. Trimming removed 6 bases from V and 8 bases from J, with 19 bases in between. CDR1 and CDR2 (germline): LNHDA, SQIVND (reference sequence). The chain carries TRBV19 and TRBJ1-2; D unresolved. The sequence was obtained from a human donor in a cohort sampled during active COVID-19. The sequencing input was peripheral blood. CDR3 in DNA: TGTGCCAGTAGACCGCTTGGCGGTGACGGGGGCTACACCTTC. Its protein is CASRPLGGDGGYTF.